Following are 30 T cell receptor beta chains from one sample sequenced in a study of blood T cell repertoires in COVID-19. The repertoire was sequenced with immunoSEQ multiplex PCR; TCRdb's copy has only in-frame clones and lacks some. The repertoire includes around 160,000 clones, roughly 90% of them detected once, and under 3% sits in the top ten. The sequenced sample consisted of peripheral blood. The origin of the receptors is a human donor in a cohort sampled during active COVID-19.

The rearrangement uses TRBV30 and TRBJ2-7; D is undetermined. Deletions cut 2 bases from V and 3 bases from J, with 11 bases between. Germline CDR1 and CDR2: GTSNPN and SVGIG (reference sequence). The CDR3 is 13 residues long. CDR3 DNA: TGTGCCTGGAGTATTGGAGAGAACTACGAGCAGTACTTC. Protein sequence: CAWSIGENYEQYF.

This rearrangement joins TRBV4-3 to TRBJ2-7; D may be TRBD2 (6 bases). CDR3 length: 16 residues. V lost 0 bases to trimming and J lost 3 bases, with 15 bases between them. Per the germline V gene, CDR1 is LGHNA and CDR2 is YSLEER. The CDR3 is CASSQDRGGGGYEQYF. The CDR3 DNA follows: TGCGCCAGCAGCCAAGATCGTGGGGGAGGAGGCTACGAGCAGTACTTC.

The chain has TRBV18 and TRBJ2-1; D may be TRBD2 (5 bases). Germline V CDR1 and CDR2: KGHSH, LQKENI. V was pared by 6 bases and J by 6 bases, with 15 bases between. This CDR3 region has 14 residues. CDR3 sequence (DNA): TGTGCCAGCTCTAAAGCGGTCCGGAGCAATGAGCAGTTCTTC. This translates into CASSKAVRSNEQFF.

This clone appeared once. The V and J genes are TRBV5-8 and TRBJ1-2, with TRBD1 as a possible D gene (5 bases). This CDR3 region has 13 residues. Germline V CDR1 and CDR2: SGHTS, YDEGEE. V was trimmed by 2 bases and J by 7 bases, leaving 12 bases between them. Here the CDR3 reads CASSFAGRVGYTF. CDR3 DNA sequence: TGTGCCAGCAGCTTTGCAGGGAGGGTTGGCTACACCTTC.

The sample holds a few counts of this clone. V and J are TRBV7-9 and TRBJ1-2, with a tentative D call TRBD1 (6 bases). Germline CDR1 SEHNR, CDR2 FQNEAQ (reference sequence). The CDR3 extends over 11 amino acids. V gave up 3 bases and J gave up 8 bases, with 7 bases separating them. CDR3 sequence: CASSFGQGYTF. Here the CDR3 DNA reads TGTGCCAGCAGCTTCGGACAGGGCTACACCTTC. Together with reference TRBV7-9 and TRBJ1-2, the CDR3 gives the full variable domain: DTGVSQNPRHKITKRGQNVTFRCDPISEHNRLYWYRQTLGQGPEFLTYFQNEAQLEKSRLLSDRFSAERPKGSFSTLEIQRTEQGDSAMYLCASSFGQGYTFGSGTRLTVV.

The chain has TRBV28 and TRBJ1-1; tentative D call: TRBD1 (5 bases). Trimming left V 3 bases short and J 6 bases short, with 17 bases between. CDR1 is MDHEN and CDR2 is SYDVKM in the germline V gene. The CDR3 has 15 residues. CDR3 sequence (DNA): TGTGCCAGCAGTTTTAACCCCGCAGGGTTCCCTGAAGCTTTCTTT. Translated: CASSFNPAGFPEAFF. Together with reference TRBV28 and TRBJ1-1, the CDR3 gives the full variable domain: DVKVTQSSRYLVKRTGEKVFLECVQDMDHENMFWYRQDPGLGLRLIYFSYDVKMKEKGDIPEGYSVSREKKERFSLILESASTNQTSMYLCASSFNPAGFPEAFFGQGTRLTVV.

V usage is TRBV27 and J usage is TRBJ2-2; D is perhaps TRBD2 (5 bases). Trimming removed 5 bases at V and 4 bases at J, with 17 bases between. This CDR3 is built from 16 residues. Germline V gene sequence: CDR1 MNHEY, CDR2 SMNVEV (reference sequence). As DNA, the CDR3 is TGTGCCAGCAGTCCTCGTCCGGGGTTGGCCACCGGGGAGCTGTTTTTT. It yields the protein CASSPRPGLATGELFF.

V and J are TRBV7-2 and TRBJ2-1, with TRBD2 matching over 14 bases. The V gene end was trimmed by 6 bases and the J gene end by 9 bases; junction bases not matched to a gene: 4. Germline-derived CDR1 and CDR2 are SGHTA and FQGNSA. The CDR3 has 14 amino acids. The CDR3, as DNA: TGTGCCAGCAGGACTAGCGGGGGGGCTTTTGAGCAGTTCTTC. Its protein is CASRTSGGAFEQFF.

This chain links TRBV27 with TRBJ1-1, with D possibly matching TRBD1 (6 bases). This CDR3 has 14 residues. Germline values: CDR1 MNHEY, CDR2 SMNVEV (reference sequence). Between the trimmed V and J ends, which lost 6 bases and 1 base, there was a span of 12 bases. Here the CDR3 reads CASSQQGANTEAFF. The CDR3 DNA is TGTGCCAGCAGCCAACAGGGAGCGAACACTGAAGCTTTCTTT.

The J gene is TRBJ2-1, the V gene TRBV7-9; 8 nucleotides match TRBD2. The ends lost 5 bases at V and 7 bases at J; junction bases unmatched: 10. Looked up from germline, CDR1 is SEHNR and CDR2 is FQNEAQ (reference sequence). The CDR3 is 15 amino acids. The CDR3 DNA reads TGTGCCAGCAGCATCAGCGGGAGAGACTATAATGAGCAGTTCTTC. Protein sequence: CASSISGRDYNEQFF. The variable domain in full, completed from reference TRBV7-9 and TRBJ2-1, reads DTGVSQNPRHKITKRGQNVTFRCDPISEHNRLYWYRQTLGQGPEFLTYFQNEAQLEKSRLLSDRFSAERPKGSFSTLEIQRTEQGDSAMYLCASSISGRDYNEQFFGPGTRLTVL.

The chain uses TRBV5-1 and TRBJ2-2, with 7 positions matching TRBD1. The CDR3 covers 16 residues. Trimming took 4 bases from V and 0 from J; bases not matched to a gene: 6. Germline CDR1 is SGHRS and CDR2 is YFSETQ. The CDR3 is CASSPGGTANTGELFF. The CDR3 nucleotides read TGCGCCAGCAGCCCGGGTGGGACAGCGAACACCGGGGAGCTGTTTTTT. Drawing the rest from reference TRBV5-1 and TRBJ2-2, the complete variable domain is KAGVTQTPRYLIKTRGQQVTLSCSPISGHRSVSWYQQTPGQGLQFLFEYFSETQRNKGNFPGRFSGRQFSNSRSEMNVSTLELGDSALYLCASSPGGTANTGELFFGEGSRLTVL.

J is TRBJ2-1 and V is TRBV4-3; 12 bases map to TRBD2. With 1 base clipped from V and 4 bases from J, the junction kept 5 bases outside the gene matches. Germline V CDR1 and CDR2: LGHNA, YSLEER. There are 17 residues in the CDR3. CDR3 residues: CASSQARLAGAYNEQFF. The CDR3, as DNA: TGCGCCAGCAGCCAAGCCCGACTAGCGGGGGCGTACAATGAGCAGTTCTTC.

The genes are TRBV9 and TRBJ1-6, with TRBD1 identical over 9 bases. Germline lookup yields CDR1 SGDLS and CDR2 YYNGEE. V shed 0 bases and J 14 bases; nucleotides not matched to a gene: 6. The CDR3 has 14 residues. The CDR3 here is CASSVDRGRQALHF. The CDR3 coding sequence is TGTGCCAGCAGCGTAGACAGGGGGCGTCAGGCCCTCCACTTT.

The count of this clone is one. The chain uses TRBV24-1 and TRBJ2-2, with D hard to call. This CDR3 region has 15 residues. Trimming pared 3 bases from V and 7 bases from J, leaving 14 bases between. Germline values: CDR1 KGHDR, CDR2 SFDVKD. CDR3 residues: CATSDQPMSIGELFF. The CDR3 DNA reads as TGTGCCACCAGTGATCAACCTATGTCCATCGGGGAGCTGTTTTTT.

The rearrangement links TRBV5-1 to TRBJ1-6; 8 bases are shared with TRBD1. Trimming cost V 5 bases and J 4 bases; bases outside gene matches: 5. CDR1 is SGHRS and CDR2 is YFSETQ in the germline V gene. The CDR3 runs 15 residues. In nucleotides, the CDR3 is TGCGCCAGCAGTCCCGGACAGGGTTATAATTCACCCCTCCACTTT. It yields the protein CASSPGQGYNSPLHF.

This clone appeared a few times. The chain carries TRBV6-5 and TRBJ2-7; possible D gene TRBD2, 6 bases. Germline V CDR1 and CDR2: MNHEY, SVGAGI. The CDR3 covers 14 residues. Trimming cost V 2 bases and J 5 bases, with 13 bases left between them. CDR3 amino acids: CASSYTGLLDEQYF. As DNA, the CDR3 is TGTGCCAGCAGTTACACGGGACTGCTAGACGAGCAGTACTTC.

This chain connects TRBV7-8 to TRBJ1-2; D might be TRBD1 (6 bases). Looked up from germline, CDR1 is SGHVS and CDR2 is FQNEAQ. V was pared by 5 bases and J by 0 bases, with 16 bases between. CDR3 length: 16 amino acids. CDR3 sequence (DNA): TGTGCCAGCAGCCCCTCAAGGGACACAGCTAACTATGGCTACACCTTC. Protein: CASSPSRDTANYGYTF.

The chain combines TRBV7-2 with TRBJ2-7; the D gene is possibly TRBD1 (6 bases). Trimming took off 5 bases at V and 2 bases at J, with 13 bases between the two ends. Per the germline V gene, CDR1 is SGHTA and CDR2 is FQGNSA. The CDR3 length is 14 residues. CDR3 sequence: CASSQGHRAYEQYF. The CDR3 nucleotides read TGTGCCAGCAGCCAGGGACATCGTGCCTACGAGCAGTACTTC.

V and J are TRBV11-2 and TRBJ2-2; D not certain. This CDR3 comprises 13 residues. CDR1 SGHAT and CDR2 FQNNGV come from the germline V gene. V lost 5 bases to trimming and J lost 8 bases, with 12 bases between them. The CDR3 here is CASSNGVAGELFF. The CDR3 DNA reads as TGTGCCAGCAGCAACGGAGTCGCAGGGGAGCTGTTTTTT.

The genes are TRBV5-1 and TRBJ1-5; D is unclear. The CDR3 length is 16 residues. Trimming pared 0 bases from V and 0 bases from J, leaving 10 bases between. CDR1 is SGHRS and CDR2 is YFSETQ in the germline V gene. In DNA, the CDR3 is TGCGCCAGCAGCTTGGAACCAGGCTTTAGCAATCAGCCCCAGCATTTT. Protein sequence: CASSLEPGFSNQPQHF.

This clone was picked up one time. The chain is built from TRBV27 and TRBJ2-7; perhaps TRBD1 as D (6 bases). Between the trimmed V and J ends, which lost 6 bases and 3 bases, there was a span of 15 bases. The CDR3 length is 14 residues. Germline V gene data show CDR1 as MNHEY and CDR2 as SMNVEV (reference sequence). CDR3 protein: CASSRGGGGYEQYF. CDR3 in DNA: TGTGCCAGCAGCAGGGGCGGAGGAGGCTACGAGCAGTACTTC.

V is TRBV5-1 and J is TRBJ2-1; D is perhaps TRBD2 (5 bases). Trimming stripped 5 bases from V and 0 bases from J, with 12 bases between. The CDR3 is made up of 15 amino acids. Germline V gene lookup returns CDR1 SGHRS and CDR2 YFSETQ. CDR3 in amino acids: CASRDRTASYNEQFF. In nucleotides, the CDR3 is TGCGCCAGCAGGGACCGGACTGCCTCCTACAATGAGCAGTTCTTC.

The chain has TRBV5-6 and TRBJ2-7; the D gene is possibly TRBD1 (6 bases). Per the germline V gene, CDR1 is SGHDT and CDR2 is YYEEEE. The CDR3 contains 16 residues. Trimming removed 1 base from V and 3 bases from J, with 17 bases in between. CDR3 coding DNA: TGTGCCAGCAGCTTGTCAGTGGGGACACTGCTCTACGAGCAGTACTTC. Encoded protein: CASSLSVGTLLYEQYF.

This chain connects TRBV30 to TRBJ2-6, with a tentative D call TRBD1 (5 bases). Trimming stripped 0 bases from V and 6 bases from J, with 12 bases between. Germline-derived CDR1 and CDR2 are GTSNPN and SVGIG (reference sequence). The CDR3 extends over 15 amino acids. The CDR3 reads CAWSVPGHMANVLTF. The CDR3, as DNA: TGTGCCTGGAGTGTCCCCGGACATATGGCCAACGTCCTGACTTTC.

V and J are TRBV5-1 and TRBJ1-4; the D gene is possibly TRBD1 (6 bases). V was cut by 2 bases and J by 7 bases, with 12 bases left in between. CDR3 length: 14 amino acids. CDR1 is SGHRS and CDR2 is YFSETQ in the germline V gene. The CDR3 reads CASSFGTQFEKLFF. CDR3 bases: TGCGCCAGCAGCTTCGGGACACAATTTGAAAAACTGTTTTTT.

V and J are TRBV18 and TRBJ2-1; 10 positions match TRBD1. Trimming cost V 1 base and J 4 bases; bases outside gene matches: 1. This CDR3 is 15 amino acids long. Germline V lookup: CDR1 KGHSH, CDR2 LQKENI. The CDR3 bases are TGTGCCAGCTCACCACTGGACAGGGGGTACAATGAGCAGTTCTTC. It yields the protein CASSPLDRGYNEQFF.

The V call is TRBV6-5, the J call TRBJ2-6, with D perhaps matching TRBD1 (6 bases). The CDR3 length is 15 residues. V shed 6 bases and J shed 0 bases, with 9 bases lying between them. CDR1 and CDR2 (germline): MNHEY, SVGAGI. The CDR3 spells CASRRGGSGANVLTF. Written as DNA, the CDR3 is TGTGCCAGCAGGCGAGGGGGCTCTGGGGCCAACGTCCTGACTTTC.

This sequence joins TRBV7-3 and TRBJ2-1; 7 bases are a match to TRBD2. CDR3 length: 16 amino acids. From germline, CDR1 is SGHTA and CDR2 FQGTGA. Unmatched junction bases numbered 11, after V lost 2 bases and J lost 7 bases. The CDR3 protein is CASSLSRLAENNEQFF. The CDR3 nucleotides read TGTGCCAGCAGCTTATCGCGGCTAGCGGAAAATAATGAGCAGTTCTTC.

The CDR3 DNA follows: TGTGCCAGTACCTTCCATCCAGGGATCCTATCCTATGGCTACACCTTC. Its translation: CASTFHPGILSYGYTF. The chain combines TRBV19 with TRBJ1-2; possible D gene TRBD1, 5 bases. The CDR3 is made up of 16 amino acids. V was shortened by 7 bases and J by 4 bases, with 22 bases between the two germline ends. Germline V gene sequence: CDR1 LNHDA, CDR2 SQIVND (reference sequence).

The chain recombines TRBV5-4 with TRBJ2-1; the match to TRBD2 covers 13 bases. V lost 4 bases and J lost 8; bases outside the gene matches: 3. Per germline, CDR1 SGHNT and CDR2 YYREEE (reference sequence). The CDR3 consists of 14 residues. CDR3 region: CASSVTSGRHEQFF. DNA of the CDR3: TGTGCCAGCAGCGTGACTAGCGGGAGGCATGAGCAGTTCTTC.